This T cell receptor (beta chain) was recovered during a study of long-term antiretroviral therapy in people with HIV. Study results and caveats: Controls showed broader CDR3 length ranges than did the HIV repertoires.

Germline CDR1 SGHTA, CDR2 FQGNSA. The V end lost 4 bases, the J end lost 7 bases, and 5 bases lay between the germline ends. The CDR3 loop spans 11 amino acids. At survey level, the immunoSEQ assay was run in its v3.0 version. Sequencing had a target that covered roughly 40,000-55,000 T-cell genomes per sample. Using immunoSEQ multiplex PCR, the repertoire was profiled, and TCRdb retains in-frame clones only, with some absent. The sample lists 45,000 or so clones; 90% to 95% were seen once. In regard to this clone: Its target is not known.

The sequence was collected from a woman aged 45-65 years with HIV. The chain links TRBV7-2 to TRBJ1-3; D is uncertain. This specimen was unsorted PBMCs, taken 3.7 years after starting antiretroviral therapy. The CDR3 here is CASSSRNTIYF. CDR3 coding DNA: TGTGCCAGCAGCTCAAGGAACACCATATATTTT.